These 26 T cell receptor beta chains were sequenced from one sample in a study of low-dose radiotherapy and immunotherapy resistance in tumors. Both TCRalpha and TCRbeta chains were reverse transcribed with V-gene-specific primers. Amplification of TCRs used a constant-region primer and V-primer adapter for 15 to 25 PCR cycles. MiXCR, applied by TCRdb to the reads, yields one record per CDR3 protein. The table lists 6,000 to 6,500 distinct CDR3 sequences, 55% to 75% of them singletons. Receptors originate from a human donor with advanced metastatic prostate, ovarian, gallbladder or colorectal cancer (not recorded which). This table probably holds off-target reads from a library built for another chain.

Only one count was recorded for this clonotype. The V gene is TRBV28, the J gene TRBJ2-5; 7 bases match TRBD2. Germline lookup yields CDR1 MDHEN and CDR2 SYDVKM. V shed 6 bases and J 4 bases; nucleotides not matched to a gene: 8. The CDR3 contains 14 residues. The CDR3 DNA sequence: TGTGCCAGCAGCATTACACTAGCGCGAGAGACCCAGTACTTC. This encodes CASSITLARETQYF.

J is TRBJ2-7 and V is TRBV4-2; TRBD2 might be the D (5 bases). The ends were cut back, 1 base at V and 5 bases at J, with 12 bases in the middle. Germline V CDR1 and CDR2: LGHNA, YNFKEQ. This CDR3 contains 14 residues. The CDR3 here is CASSQGRRSHEQYF. CDR3 in DNA: TGTGCCAGCAGCCAAGGGCGGAGGAGCCACGAGCAGTACTTC.

This clonotype was seen only a few times. The chain couples TRBV6-2 or TRBV6-3 to TRBJ2-7; possible D gene TRBD2, 6 bases. Germline V CDR1 and CDR2: MNHEY, SVGEGT. The ends were cut back, 6 bases at V and 0 bases at J, with 9 bases in the middle. The CDR3 is 13 amino acids. The chain's CDR3 is CASRLAASYEQYF. The CDR3 DNA reads as TGTGCCAGCAGATTAGCGGCCTCCTACGAGCAGTACTTC.

The rearrangement links TRBV4-1 to TRBJ2-2; possibly TRBD1 for D (5 bases). This CDR3 is built from 14 residues. Trimming left V 5 bases short and J 5 bases short, with 12 bases between. Germline assignment: CDR1 MGHRA and CDR2 YSYEKL. The CDR3 spells CASSIYQGTGELFF. CDR3 sequence (DNA): TGCGCCAGCAGCATTTATCAGGGAACCGGGGAGCTGTTTTTT.

This chain joins TRBV6-2 or TRBV6-3 and TRBJ2-2; 10 bases fit TRBD1. Trimming took 5 bases from V and 5 from J; bases not matched to a gene: 8. Germline V CDR1 and CDR2: MNHEY, SVGEGT. The CDR3 sequence is 16 residues long. CDR3 amino acids: CASSHDRGRGTGELFF. The CDR3 DNA is TGTGCCAGCAGTCACGACAGGGGGCGCGGGACCGGGGAGCTGTTTTTT.

Here the CDR3 reads CASSLLGAANEKLFF. The CDR3 DNA is TGTGCCAGCAGTTTATTGGGGGCGGCTAATGAAAAACTGTTTTTT. The chain joins TRBV28 to TRBJ1-4; a weak D match, TRBD1 (6 bases). Trimming cost V 1 base and J 3 bases, with 9 bases left between them. The CDR3 is 15 residues long. From germline, CDR1 is MDHEN and CDR2 SYDVKM.

This clonotype has just one count. The chain couples TRBV12-3 or TRBV12-4 to TRBJ1-2, with 7 bases fitting TRBD1. The V and J ends lost 6 bases and 3 bases, in that order; junction bases with no gene match: 13. The CDR3 runs 16 residues. CDR3 sequence (DNA): TGTGCCAGCAGCTCGAAGACAGGGAATGAGGACTATGGCTACACCTTC. Amino acid sequence: CASSSKTGNEDYGYTF.

This sequence joins TRBV27 and TRBJ2-7, with D hard to call. CDR1 MNHEY and CDR2 SMNVEV come from the germline V gene (reference sequence). The CDR3 extends over 15 amino acids. Trimming pared 2 bases from V and 0 bases from J, leaving 11 bases between. CDR3 protein: CASSLVGDSSYEQYF. Here the CDR3 DNA reads TGTGCCAGCAGTTTAGTGGGCGATAGCTCCTACGAGCAGTACTTC.

The chain carries TRBV2 and TRBJ2-7; no firm D call. The CDR3 sequence is 13 residues long. Trimming removed 11 bases at V and 1 base at J, with 15 bases between. Germline V CDR1 and CDR2: SNHLY, FYNNEI. The CDR3 nucleotides read TGTGCCGGCTCCAGCCGTACATCCTACGAGCAGTACTTC. Translated, it gives CAGSSRTSYEQYF. The complete variable domain, with remaining parts taken from reference TRBV2 and TRBJ2-7, reads EPEVTQTPSHQVTQMGQEVILRCVPISNHLYFYWYRQILGQKVEFLVSFYNNEISEKSEIFDDQFSVERPDGSNFTLKIRSTKLEDSAMYFCAGSSRTSYEQYFGPGTRLTVT.

The rearrangement uses TRBV29-1 and TRBJ2-3; D is ambiguous. V was trimmed by 5 bases and J by 10 bases, leaving 22 bases between them. Germline lookup yields CDR1 SQVTM and CDR2 ANQGSEA. The CDR3 covers 14 residues. Here the CDR3 reads CSVLLKSPTHSQYF. CDR3 in DNA: TGCAGCGTTCTCCTTAAGTCCCCAACTCATTCGCAGTATTTT.

V and J are TRBV5-1 and TRBJ2-6, with D unresolved. The CDR3 has 14 residues. Germline CDR1 and CDR2: SGHRS and YFSETQ. Trimming left V 2 bases short and J 0 bases short, with 3 bases between. The CDR3 is CASSLGSGANVLTF. In DNA form, the CDR3 reads TGCGCCAGCAGCTTAGGCTCTGGGGCCAACGTCCTGACTTTC.

This chain joins TRBV2 and TRBJ2-5; a weak D match, TRBD2 (7 bases). CDR1 and CDR2 from the germline V gene are SNHLY and FYNNEI. The CDR3 is made up of 15 amino acids. Trimming stripped 7 bases from V and 1 base from J, with 16 bases between. The CDR3 region is CASMGGRQVQETQYF. Here the CDR3 DNA reads TGTGCCAGCATGGGGGGGCGGCAAGTCCAAGAGACCCAGTACTTC.

The genes are TRBV11-2 and TRBJ2-1; 7 positions agree with TRBD2. The germline gives CDR1 SGHAT, CDR2 FQNNGV. V was clipped by 5 bases and J by 3 bases; unmatched bases: 10. The CDR3 extends over 16 amino acids. The CDR3 protein is CASSPSYAGVYNEQFF. The DNA for the CDR3 is TGTGCCAGCAGCCCCTCCTATGCGGGGGTCTACAATGAGCAGTTCTTC.

The V call is TRBV11-1, the J call TRBJ2-3, with a tentative D call TRBD2 (6 bases). This CDR3 spans 13 amino acids. From germline, CDR1 is SGHAT and CDR2 FQDESV (reference sequence). Trimming removed 3 bases from V and 4 bases from J, with 8 bases in between. In nucleotides, the CDR3 is TGTGCCAGCAGCTTGGCGGGACCAGATACGCAGTATTTT. This sequence encodes CASSLAGPDTQYF.

V is TRBV6-6 and J is TRBJ1-1, with TRBD1 identical over 8 bases. The V and J ends lost 5 bases and 7 bases, in that order; junction bases with no gene match: 9. Germline lookup yields CDR1 MNHNY and CDR2 SVGAGI (reference sequence). The CDR3 runs 14 residues. The CDR3 DNA reads TGTGCCAGCAGTCTTGGACAGGGCAGTATTGAAGCTTTCTTT. As protein: CASSLGQGSIEAFF.

This clonotype has a handful of counts. This chain connects TRBV7-8 to TRBJ2-2; a possible D gene is TRBD1 (6 bases). Germline V gives CDR1 SGHVS, CDR2 FQNEAQ. Trimming removed 2 bases from V and 5 bases from J, with 9 bases in between. This CDR3 has 14 residues. CDR3 in DNA: TGTGCCAGCAGCTTAACAGGGAAGACCGGGGAGCTGTTTTTT. It specifies CASSLTGKTGELFF. Based on the CDR3 plus reference TRBV7-8 and TRBJ2-2, the full variable domain is GAGVSQSPRYKVAKRGQDVALRCDPISGHVSLFWYQQALGQGPEFLTYFQNEAQLDKSGLPSDRFFAERPEGSVSTLKIQRTQQEDSAVYLCASSLTGKTGELFFGEGSRLTVL.

V and J are TRBV9 and TRBJ1-5; perhaps TRBD1 as D (5 bases). Trimming shortened V by 3 bases and J by 3 bases, and 19 bases separated the two germline ends. The V gene's germline CDR1 is SGDLS and CDR2 YYNGEE. This CDR3 is 17 amino acids long. The CDR3 loop is CASSANKHVGVNQPQHF. DNA for the CDR3: TGTGCCAGCAGCGCCAACAAACACGTAGGGGTCAATCAGCCCCAGCATTTT.

The table lists this clonotype with a count of one. The V call is TRBV6-1, the J call TRBJ2-2; unclear D gene. This CDR3 is built from 15 residues. V lost 2 bases, J lost 6 bases, and 13 bases lay in between. CDR1 is MNHNS, CDR2 SASEGT, per germline. The DNA for the CDR3 is TGTGCCAGCAGTGAAAGGGTAGCCGGCTCCGGGGAGCTGTTTTTT. Its protein is CASSERVAGSGELFF.

This chain joins TRBV6-1 and TRBJ1-5, with D maybe TRBD1 (6 bases). V dropped 2 bases and J dropped 7 bases, with 18 bases sitting between them. In germline, CDR1 is MNHNS, CDR2 SASEGT. The CDR3 extends over 16 amino acids. DNA for the CDR3: TGTGCCAGCAGTGAACGGCGGTACAGGGCTGGGCAGCCCCAGCATTTT. The encoded protein is CASSERRYRAGQPQHF.

The gene calls are TRBV18 and TRBJ2-1; 11 bases map to TRBD1. The CDR3 is 15 residues long. Germline CDR1 KGHSH, CDR2 LQKENI. J lost 7 bases, V lost 3 bases, and 5 bases had no gene match. DNA for the CDR3: TGTGCCAGCTCACCGGACAGGGGGCTGCTTAATGAGCAGTTCTTC. Protein: CASSPDRGLLNEQFF. The full variable domain, in which reference TRBV18 and TRBJ2-1 provide the parts outside the CDR3, is NAGVMQNPRHLVRRRGQEARLRCSPMKGHSHVYWYRQLPEEGLKFMVYLQKENIIDESGMPKERFSAEFPKEGPSILRIQQVVRGDSAAYFCASSPDRGLLNEQFFGPGTRLTVL.

J is TRBJ2-2 and V is TRBV28, with 10 bases fitting TRBD1. CDR3 length equals 17 residues. Trimming took 4 bases from V and 5 from J; bases not matched to a gene: 10. The germline CDR1 and CDR2 sequences are MDHEN and SYDVKM. CDR3: CASSSPGTGDLTGELFF. CDR3 coding DNA: TGTGCCAGCAGTTCGCCCGGGACAGGGGACTTGACCGGGGAGCTGTTTTTT.

V and J are TRBV4-1 and TRBJ2-3; no firm D call. Germline values: CDR1 MGHRA, CDR2 YSYEKL. V shed 3 bases and J shed 2 bases, with 6 bases lying between them. This CDR3 is built from 13 residues. The CDR3 region has the DNA TGCGCCAGCAGCCAGCGGCTCACAGATACGCAGTATTTT. Translated: CASSQRLTDTQYF.

The chain couples TRBV2 to TRBJ1-5, with a weak D call TRBD1 (5 bases). Trimming shortened V by 8 bases and J by 6 bases, and 17 bases separated the two germline ends. The V gene's germline CDR1 is SNHLY and CDR2 FYNNEI. The CDR3 has 14 residues. CDR3: CASRRRGGGQPQHF. The CDR3 DNA reads as TGTGCCAGCCGCCGTCGCGGGGGGGGTCAGCCCCAGCATTTT.

The sample holds a few counts of this clonotype. The V gene is TRBV6-2 or TRBV6-3, the J gene TRBJ2-7, with TRBD2 identical over 9 bases. This CDR3 is built from 14 residues. V dropped 5 bases and J dropped 4; count of bases not matched to a gene: 6. Germline CDR1 reads MNHEY; CDR2 reads SVGEGT. The CDR3 spells CASSEAGGLYEQYF. The CDR3 nucleotides read TGTGCCAGCAGTGAGGCGGGAGGGCTTTACGAGCAGTACTTC.

The rearrangement uses TRBV27 and TRBJ1-1; D is ambiguous. Per the germline V gene, CDR1 is MNHEY and CDR2 is SMNVEV (reference sequence). The germline V and J ends were trimmed by 7 bases and 1 base, with 13 bases remaining between them. The CDR3 spans 14 residues. CDR3 sequence: CASILTWGNTEAFF. CDR3 nucleotide sequence: TGTGCCAGCATCCTCACATGGGGGAACACTGAAGCTTTCTTT.

This chain joins TRBV7-6 and TRBJ2-3; 8 bases are shared with TRBD2. With V trimmed by 2 bases and J by 0 bases, 4 bases remained unmatched. Germline CDR1 reads SGHVS; CDR2 reads FNYEAQ. The CDR3 sequence is 16 residues long. The CDR3 DNA follows: TGTGCCAGCAGCTTATATATAGCGGGGAGCACAGATACGCAGTATTTT. This encodes CASSLYIAGSTDTQYF.